The clone carrying this T cell receptor beta chain was seen just once. The sort gate was single viable CD3+CD4+CD8-CD45RO+ cells for memory CD4+ T cells. CDR1 SGHKS and CDR2 YYEKEE come from the germline V gene (reference sequence). Trimming removed 2 bases at V and 0 bases at J, with 8 bases between. This CDR3 has 14 amino acids. The data were obtained in a study of memory CD4+ T cells and cytomegalovirus serostatus. Original methodology: Out-of-frame sequences were removed, leaving 2 million to 2.5 million distinct TCRbeta sequences. Data came from immunoSEQ multiplex PCR; TCRdb stores just in-frame clones and leaves some out. V and J calls and clone size are those listed in that table; D and trimming were worked out from the DNA. The sample has roughly 60,000 clones; over 60% are singletons.

V is TRBV5-5 and J is TRBJ1-2; the D is unclear. The source is an adult in good health and CMV-seronegative. The sample was memory CD4+ T cells from blood. CDR3 amino acids: CASSLGSANYGYTF. The CDR3 DNA reads as TGTGCCAGCAGCTTAGGGTCAGCTAACTATGGCTACACCTTC.